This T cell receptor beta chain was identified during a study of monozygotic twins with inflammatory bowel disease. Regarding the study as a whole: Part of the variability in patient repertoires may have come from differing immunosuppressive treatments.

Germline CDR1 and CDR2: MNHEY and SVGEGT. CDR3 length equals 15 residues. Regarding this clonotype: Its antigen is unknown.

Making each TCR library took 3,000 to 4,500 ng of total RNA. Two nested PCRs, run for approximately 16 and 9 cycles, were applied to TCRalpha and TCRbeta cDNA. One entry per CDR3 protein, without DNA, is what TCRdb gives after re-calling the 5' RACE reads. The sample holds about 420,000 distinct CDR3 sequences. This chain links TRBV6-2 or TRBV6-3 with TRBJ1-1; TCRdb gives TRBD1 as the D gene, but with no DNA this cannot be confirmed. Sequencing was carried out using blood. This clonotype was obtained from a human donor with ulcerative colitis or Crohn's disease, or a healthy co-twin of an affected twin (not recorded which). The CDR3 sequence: CASRPRTGGNTEAFF.